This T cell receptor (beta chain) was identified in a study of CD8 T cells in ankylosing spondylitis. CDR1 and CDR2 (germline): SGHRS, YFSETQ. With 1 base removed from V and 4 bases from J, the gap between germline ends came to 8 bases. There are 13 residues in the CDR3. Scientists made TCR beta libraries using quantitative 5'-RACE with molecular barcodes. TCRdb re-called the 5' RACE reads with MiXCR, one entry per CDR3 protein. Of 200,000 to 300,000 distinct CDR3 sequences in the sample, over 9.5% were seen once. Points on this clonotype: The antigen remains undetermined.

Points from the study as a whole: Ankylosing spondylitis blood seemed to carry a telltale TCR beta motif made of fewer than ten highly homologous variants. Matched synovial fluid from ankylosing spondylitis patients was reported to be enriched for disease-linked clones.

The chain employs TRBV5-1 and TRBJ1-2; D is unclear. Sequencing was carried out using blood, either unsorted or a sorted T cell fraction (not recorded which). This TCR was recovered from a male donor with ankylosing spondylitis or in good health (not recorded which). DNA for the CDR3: TGCGCCAGCAGCTTGACAAGCGTCTATGGCTACACCTTC. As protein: CASSLTSVYGYTF.